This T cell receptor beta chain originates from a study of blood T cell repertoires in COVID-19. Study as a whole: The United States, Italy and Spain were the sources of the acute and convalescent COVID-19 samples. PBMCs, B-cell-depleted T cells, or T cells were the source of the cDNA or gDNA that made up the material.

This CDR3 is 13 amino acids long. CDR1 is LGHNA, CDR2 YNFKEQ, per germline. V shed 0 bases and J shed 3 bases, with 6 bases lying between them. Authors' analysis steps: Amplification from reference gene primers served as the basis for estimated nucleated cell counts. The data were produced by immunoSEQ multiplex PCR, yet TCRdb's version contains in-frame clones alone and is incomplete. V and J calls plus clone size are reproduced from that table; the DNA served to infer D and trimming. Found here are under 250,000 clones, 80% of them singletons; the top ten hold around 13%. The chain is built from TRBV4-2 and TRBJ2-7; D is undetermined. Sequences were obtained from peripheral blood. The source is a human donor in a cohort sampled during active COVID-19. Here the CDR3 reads CASSQDRGYEQYF. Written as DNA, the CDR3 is TGTGCCAGCAGCCAAGATCGAGGCTACGAGCAGTACTTC.